The T cell receptor beta chain under discussion was sequenced for a study of blood T cell repertoires in COVID-19. Background on the study: Collection of acute and convalescent COVID-19 samples took place in the United States, Italy and Spain. T cells, B-cell-depleted T cells, or PBMCs supplied cDNA or gDNA.

Produced via immunoSEQ multiplex PCR; TCRdb's table is partial and in-frame only. The data contain a few hundred thousand clones, around four fifths of them singletons. This clone was observed a few times. The identical CDR3 is also encoded by other nucleotide sequences in the sample. This CDR3 region has 11 residues. V lost 3 bases, J lost 7 bases, and 3 bases lay in between. The receptor comes from a woman between 45 and 65 years old with active or convalescent COVID-19. The sample comprised peripheral blood. This chain links TRBV12-3 or TRBV12-4 with TRBJ1-4; the D is unclear. The CDR3 coding sequence is TGTGCCAGCAGTTTCCGTGAAAAACTGTTTTTT. It is translated as CASSFREKLFF.